These T cell receptor beta chains were read from a single sample in a study of shared clonotypes between healthy human individuals. Repertoires were generated with immunoSEQ multiplex PCR, while TCRdb's copy carries only in-frame clones and drops some. Seen here are around 1.9 million clones, roughly 91% observed once, and the top ten hold approximately 1.7%. The sample taken for sequencing was naive CD8+ T cells from PBMCs. The receptor source for this set is a man aged 18 to 35 in good health. Some clones in this sample may be carry-over from other donors' samples. Each CDR3 is given with its conserved first and last residue.

TRBV7-3	TRBJ2-1	CASSLFLAGDNEQFF
TRBV9	TRBJ2-7	CASSVDSGTVYEQYF
TRBV9	TRBJ2-5	CASSVTSGSRETQYF
TRBV28	TRBJ2-1	CASSLAGNRRNEQFF
TRBV27	TRBJ2-7	CASSLGLAGAQYF
TRBV7-2	TRBJ2-3	CASSGLRAGTDTQYF
TRBV7-9	TRBJ1-1	CASSFGGVWEAFF
TRBV6-6	TRBJ2-7	CASGEGSYEQYF
TRBV4-3	TRBJ2-7	CASSQGTGESYEQYF
TRBV28	TRBJ2-4	CASSFLPLAKNIQYF
TRBV27	TRBJ2-1	CASSQIRSGSASYNEQFF
TRBV5-1	TRBJ2-3	CASSPGGTDTQYF
TRBV4-3	TRBJ2-7	CASSQDRGGQGFNEQYF
TRBV27	TRBJ2-1	CASSLRDTPYNEQFF
TRBV7-8	TRBJ2-1	CASSLVGLAGRDEQFF
TRBV7-9	TRBJ2-7	CASSGRRDGSYEQYF
TRBV5-6	TRBJ1-3	CASSLGHSGNTIYF
TRBV19	TRBJ1-2	CASSLWTGAANYGYTF
TRBV9	TRBJ2-2	CASRPAGTGELFF
TRBV29-1	TRBJ2-7	CSVGGLREQYF
TRBV5-1	TRBJ2-7	CASSFPTPSYEQYF
TRBV27	TRBJ2-1	CASSGRTSGNNEQFF